This T cell receptor (beta chain) was recovered during a study of graft-versus-host responses after intestinal transplantation (dated by TCRdb to about 2021). Context from the whole study: Recipients received multivisceral, liver-intestinal, or isolated intestinal transplants. Samples from three later patients were sequenced in-house on an Illumina MiSeq with MiXCR processing rather than by the commercial service. Every recipient was given anti-thymocyte globulin induction, then maintenance tacrolimus and steroids for 3 to 4 years. After intestinal transplantation, graft-versus-host and host-versus-graft alloreactive T cell clones were followed in the graft, circulation and bone marrow using bulk TCR-beta CDR3 sequencing. To identify alloreactive clones, pre-transplant mixed lymphocyte reaction products were sequenced and then compared with unstimulated pre-transplant donor and recipient T cells. A cohort of around 25 intestinal transplant recipients, including one retransplant, was enrolled, and a few patients lacking pretransplant specimens were excluded. Donor T cell macrochimerism was defined as a peak of at least 4% donor T cells among recipient peripheral blood mononuclear cells. Here is what the overall study found, with its caveats: The relatively low number and heterogeneity of intestinal transplant patients limited the conclusions. In the allografts of patients with donor T cell macrochimerism, GvH to HvG T cell clonal ratios were high. GvH clones were detected in recipient bone marrow, and some appeared earlier in ileal mucosa or blood, consistent with an intestinal mucosal origin. Early after transplant, declines in HvG clones were associated with peak levels of circulating GvH clones.

The CDR3 contains 17 residues, cysteine and phenylalanine counted. Here the CDR3 DNA is all that survives: 51 bases in frame from base 1. The junction shows trimming of 6 bases on V and 2 bases on J, and the gene matches do not reach 15 bases of it. Taken from the germline V gene, the CDR1 and CDR2 loops are KGHSH and LQKENI. Remarks on this clone: The clone's antigen remains unknown. Base qualities are not provided; no much larger clone lies one nucleotide away.

This sample's time point label indicates: cells obtained before transplantation from donor or recipient. CD3+CD4+ and CD3+CD8+ populations were FACS-sorted from unstimulated pre-transplant donor and recipient cells taken from spleen or lymph nodes. Receptor libraries were prepared by the immunoSEQ multiplex PCR assay. For most patients, genomic DNA was isolated using the Qiagen DNeasy Blood and Tissue Kit and was shipped frozen to Adaptive Biotechnologies for TCR sequencing. For most patients, genomic DNA was subjected to high-throughput TCR-beta CDR3 sequencing by Adaptive Biotechnologies. The authors processed their data as follows. Adaptive's ImmunoSEQ software was the source of the TCR sequencing data for fewer than 20 patients, while three other patients were processed with MiXCR and VDJtools. To correct CD4 versus CD8 sorting errors, any sequence found in both subsets at a frequency ratio below 5:1 was removed. Because the origin of CDR3 nucleotide sequences shared between donor and recipient could not be assigned, those sequences were removed. Alloreactive clones required at least 2-fold expansion over unstimulated cells and minimum CFSE-low frequency of 0.002% (template counts) or 0.001% (read counts). Mappable clones were those detected in sequenced pre-transplant spleen, lymph node, or MLR CFSE-low populations of the donor or recipient. The cumulative frequency of alloreactive clones was calculated as a percentage of all sequences, weighted by copy number. The table comes from immuneACCESS by way of TCRdb, which keeps in-frame sequences with V and J called. Part of the clones is missing from these tables; in studies checked, under half for an unresolved V gene and the rest for unknown reasons. From that table come the V and J calls and clone size; the DNA was used to work out D and trimming. The sample profile shows fewer than 120,000 clones; over 85% of them were found once. Clones ranked in the top ten supply about 0.51% of the sample.

The chain employs TRBV18 and TRBJ2-7; 8 nucleotides in the junction match TRBD1. This receptor was taken from a human donor who received an intestinal transplant. The input for sequencing was unstimulated CD8+ T cells sorted from spleen or lymph node cells, taken before intestinal transplant. The CDR3 protein is CASSLDAQLQGAYEQYF. The nucleotide sequence reads as follows: TGTGCCAGCTCCTTGGACGCTCAACTACAGGGGGCCTACGAGCAGTACTTC.